Each of the 14 T cell receptor beta chains below was sequenced from the same sample in a study of T cells after yellow fever vaccination (dated by TCRdb to between 2018 and 2021). Library construction relied on 5' RACE. This sample was sequenced with an Illumina HiSeq 2500. The public reads were quality trimmed at Q25 with fastp and then assembled into clones with MiXCR by TCRdb, keeping productive beta chains. A single entry per CDR3 protein holds the most common genes and DNA from its merged rows. This sample holds more than 350,000 distinct CDR3 sequences; 11% were observed only once. Jointly, the top ten make up 18% of the sample. In the paper's terms, the treatment or condition label means: live attenuated yellow fever vaccine strain. Sequenced here: PBMCs, sampled on the day of the first yellow fever vaccination. These receptors all stem from a young man who received the YFV17D yellow fever vaccine.

The chain links TRBV6-1 to TRBJ1-5; TRBD1 matches at 10 bases. The V gene's germline CDR1 is MNHNS and CDR2 SASEGT. This CDR3 region has 15 residues. V lost 5 bases and J lost 10; bases outside the gene matches: 11. CDR3: CASSRGGQGVYPQHF. CDR3 nucleotides: TGTGCCAGCAGTCGAGGAGGACAGGGGGTATATCCCCAGCATTTT.

Many counts were recorded for this clonotype. CDR3 in DNA: TGTGCCAGCAGTCCGAGGGACTTCTTCCTCACAGATACGCAGTATTTT. Translated, it gives CASSPRDFFLTDTQYF. V and J are TRBV12-3 or TRBV12-4 and TRBJ2-3, with D tentatively TRBD2 (6 bases). This CDR3 has 16 residues. V lost 5 bases and J 2 bases, leaving 17 bases between the germline ends.

This clonotype was counted only a few times. J is TRBJ2-5 and V is TRBV7-2; TRBD2 matches 8 bases. Losses at the gene ends were 5 bases for V and 6 bases for J; bases not matched to a gene: 8. The CDR3 is 14 amino acids. Germline V gene data show CDR1 as SGHTA and CDR2 as FQGNSA. In nucleotides, the CDR3 is TGTGCCAGCAGCCCCCCCCGGGGGGGCCAGACCCAGTACTTC. Translation gives CASSPPRGGQTQYF.

This clonotype was counted at least ten times. The J gene is TRBJ2-1, the V gene TRBV9, with D perhaps matching TRBD1 (5 bases). This CDR3 region has 14 residues. V gave up 2 bases and J gave up 2 bases, with 8 bases separating them. Germline V gene lookup returns CDR1 SGDLS and CDR2 YYNGEE. CDR3 protein: CASSVSGTYNEQFF. For the CDR3, the DNA is TGTGCCAGCAGCGTCTCAGGGACCTACAATGAGCAGTTCTTC. Full variable domain (outside the CDR3, taken from reference TRBV9 and TRBJ2-1): DSGVTQTPKHLITATGQRVTLRCSPRSGDLSVYWYQQSLDQGLQFLIQYYNGEERAKGNILERFSAQQFPDLHSELNLSSLELGDSALYFCASSVSGTYNEQFFGPGTRLTVL.

This clonotype was detected a few times. The V and J genes are TRBV5-4 and TRBJ2-2, with no clear D. V was cut by 3 bases and J by 6 bases, with 9 bases left in between. Germline CDR1 reads SGHNT; CDR2 reads YYREEE (reference sequence). The CDR3 is 13 residues long. CDR3 DNA: TGTGCCAGCAGCTCAGGTCTGCCCGGGGAGCTGTTTTTT. Encoded protein: CASSSGLPGELFF.

This clonotype appeared many times. The V call is TRBV7-6, the J call TRBJ2-3; weak D call: TRBD2 (5 bases). The germline CDR1 and CDR2 sequences are SGHVS and FNYEAQ. Trimming shortened V by 6 bases and J by 5 bases, and 18 bases separated the two germline ends. The CDR3 has 15 amino acids. The CDR3 spells CASSPTRASGDTQYF. The CDR3 bases are TGTGCCAGCAGTCCCACTAGGGCCTCAGGAGATACGCAGTATTTT.

The V call is TRBV29-1, the J call TRBJ1-4; D remains unclear. V was pared by 7 bases and J by 8 bases, with 14 bases between. CDR1 and CDR2 (germline): SQVTM, ANQGSEA. The CDR3 runs 12 residues. CDR3 region: CSGAGDEEKLFF. The DNA of the CDR3 is TGCAGCGGGGCAGGAGATGAAGAAAAACTGTTTTTT.

This clonotype was seen a few times. The gene calls are TRBV14 and TRBJ2-1, with 7 bases that match TRBD1. Germline V CDR1 and CDR2: SGHDN, FVKESK. The CDR3 is 15 residues long. V shed 2 bases and J 7 bases; nucleotides not matched to a gene: 8. The CDR3 sequence: CASSQIWTGRNEQFF. The DNA for the CDR3 is TGTGCCAGCAGCCAAATTTGGACAGGTCGGAATGAGCAGTTCTTC.

The chain is built from TRBV5-4 and TRBJ2-2; D is unresolved. V gave up 0 bases and J gave up 0 bases, with 6 bases separating them. The germline CDR1 and CDR2 sequences are SGHNT and YYREEE (reference sequence). CDR3 length: 15 residues. The CDR3 sequence is CASSLGHTNTGELFF. For the CDR3, the DNA is TGTGCCAGCAGCTTGGGACACACGAACACCGGGGAGCTGTTTTTT.

The chain combines TRBV12-3 or TRBV12-4 with TRBJ1-1; D uncertain. The V end lost 3 bases, the J end lost 4 bases, and 9 bases lay between the germline ends. The CDR3 is 13 residues long. In DNA, the CDR3 is TGTGCCAGCAGTTTTGGGAAGATCACTGAAGCTTTCTTT. It translates to CASSFGKITEAFF.

V usage is TRBV12-3 or TRBV12-4 and J usage is TRBJ2-5, with 7 nucleotides matching TRBD2. J lost 4 bases, V lost 3 bases, and 5 bases had no gene match. This CDR3 spans 14 amino acids. The CDR3 region is CASSFAAGTETQYF. DNA for the CDR3: TGTGCCAGCAGTTTTGCAGCGGGGACAGAGACCCAGTACTTC.

The chain links TRBV3-1 to TRBJ2-3; 12 positions match TRBD1. The CDR3 is 15 residues long. Germline V lookup: CDR1 LGHDT, CDR2 YNNKEL (reference sequence). V lost 1 base and J lost 14; bases outside the gene matches: 10. The CDR3 nucleotides are TGTGCCAGCAGCCAAGTCCCGGGACAGGGGGCAGATCTGTATTTT. As protein: CASSQVPGQGADLYF.

This clonotype appeared a few times. The rearrangement joins TRBV29-1 to TRBJ2-4; no clear D gene. There are 13 residues in the CDR3. Trimming shortened V by 1 base and J by 13 bases, and 17 bases separated the two germline ends. CDR1 is SQVTM and CDR2 is ANQGSEA in the germline V gene. CDR3 amino acids: CSVEGPKEYGQYF. In DNA, the CDR3 is TGCAGCGTTGAAGGCCCCAAAGAGTATGGGCAGTACTTC.

The V and J genes are TRBV30 and TRBJ1-2; unclear D gene. This CDR3 has 13 amino acids. Trimming took 0 bases from V and 4 from J, leaving 9 bases between them. Germline V gene data show CDR1 as GTSNPN and CDR2 as SVGIG (reference sequence). The CDR3 bases are TGTGCCTGGAGTGTATTGGGGAGCTATGGCTACACCTTC. Amino acids: CAWSVLGSYGYTF. Full variable domain (rest looked up from reference TRBV30 and TRBJ1-2): SQTIHQWPATLVQPVGSPLSLECTVEGTSNPNLYWYRQAAGRGLQLLFYSVGIGQISSEVPQNLSASRPQDRQFILSSKKLLLSDSGFYLCAWSVLGSYGYTFGSGTRLTVV.